This is a list of T cell receptor beta chains from one sample in a study of Ad26.COV2.S vaccination and SARS-CoV-2 variants. This table comes from immunoSEQ multiplex PCR, and its TCRdb copy is limited to in-frame clones, with some not included. This table has about 350,000 clones, less than 90% appearing once. The sequencing here drew on peripheral blood, taken in a trial of Ad26.COV2.S vaccine versus placebo. The receptors were sampled from a person between 18 and 65 years old who received the Ad26.COV2.S COVID-19 vaccine or a placebo. CDR3s include the opening cysteine and the closing phenylalanine or tryptophan.

j_call v_call cdr3_aa
TRBJ1-2 TRBV4-1 CASSEATHGYTF
TRBJ1-1 TRBV14 CASSFHPNTEAFF
TRBJ1-1 TRBV6-2/TRBV6-3 CASSSAGEPEAFF
TRBJ1-1 TRBV11-2 CASSRQLGTEAFF
TRBJ1-5 TRBV28 CASKDSLNQPQHF
TRBJ2-6 TRBV7-2 CASSFQGGGGANVLTF
TRBJ1-6 TRBV28 CASSLRGFNSPLHF
TRBJ2-7 TRBV19 CASSSGGTYEQYF
TRBJ1-4 TRBV4-1 CASSQSSTGTSEKLFF
TRBJ2-1 TRBV19 CASSIYPGGTYNEQFF
TRBJ2-5 TRBV11-2 CASSLTGAGSAQYF
TRBJ1-2 TRBV6-2/TRBV6-3 CASSLSGQGATGYTF
TRBJ1-2 TRBV27 CASSSEAGFYYGYTF
TRBJ2-1 TRBV29-1 CSVERISYNEQFF
TRBJ2-7 TRBV6-6 CASSYTRMTYEQYF
TRBJ1-6 TRBV6-5 CASGLQESPLHF
TRBJ1-2 TRBV7-9 CASSFGDRVIGYTF
TRBJ2-3 TRBV6-2/TRBV6-3 CASSTWLGKLADTQYF
TRBJ2-1 TRBV27 CASIPPGQGYNEQFF
TRBJ2-5 TRBV5-4 CASSLGKREIRDQYF